Shown below are 5 T cell receptor beta chains from a single sample sequenced in a study of cytomegalovirus exposure and HLA in healthy donors. The PCR contained 60 Vbeta and 13 Jbeta primers. TCRdb keeps only in-frame clones here, not all; method: immunoSEQ multiplex PCR. The table has some 200,000 clones, just over 75% seen once. The sample was PBMCs. These receptors were collected from a man aged 18 to 30 in good health and CMV-seronegative.

The V call is TRBV5-1, the J call TRBJ1-5; D ambiguous. Germline loops: CDR1 SGHRS, CDR2 YFSETQ. The CDR3 consists of 15 residues. V was pared by 0 bases and J by 3 bases, with 10 bases between. Here the CDR3 reads CASSLDRGDNQPQHF. The CDR3 DNA reads TGCGCCAGCAGCTTGGATCGGGGAGACAATCAGCCCCAGCATTTT.

This clone was recorded only once. The V call is TRBV7-3, the J call TRBJ2-2; D may be TRBD2 (7 bases). The CDR3 loop spans 15 amino acids. The germline CDR1 and CDR2 sequences are SGHTA and FQGTGA. Trimming left V 0 bases short and J 5 bases short, with 10 bases between. This chain's CDR3 is CASSLTGGGTGELFF. The CDR3 DNA follows: TGTGCCAGCAGCTTAACGGGAGGGGGGACCGGGGAGCTGTTTTTT.

This chain links TRBV11-3 with TRBJ2-3; D possibly corresponds to TRBD2 (6 bases). V dropped 1 base and J dropped 1 base, with 12 bases sitting between them. The germline V gene has CDR1 SGHNT and CDR2 YENEEA. This CDR3 has 16 amino acids. This CDR3 reads CASSLASGLRTDTQYF. CDR3 bases: TGTGCCAGCAGCTTAGCCTCGGGACTCCGCACAGATACGCAGTATTTT.

The gene calls are TRBV10-1 and TRBJ1-2; 7 positions agree with TRBD1. Per germline, CDR1 WNHNN and CDR2 SYGVQD (reference sequence). V was pared by 3 bases and J by 7 bases, with 5 bases of the junction left unmatched. This CDR3 comprises 13 residues. The CDR3 here is CASSDDRAVGYTF. For the CDR3, the DNA is TGCGCCAGCAGTGATGACAGGGCGGTTGGCTACACCTTC.

Only a few counts were recorded for this clone. A read error may account for a junction end that differs from germline. The chain uses TRBV7-7 and TRBJ1-2; tentatively, D is TRBD1 (5 bases). CDR1 is SSHAT, CDR2 FNYEAQ, per germline (reference sequence). CDR3 length equals 14 residues. This CDR3 reads CASIAGQGLYGYTF. The CDR3 DNA sequence: TGTGCTAGCATCGCCGGCCAGGGCCTCTATGGCTACACCTTC.